This passage covers 14 T cell receptor beta chains from one sample sequenced in a study of blood T cell repertoires in COVID-19. Data came from immunoSEQ multiplex PCR; TCRdb stores just in-frame clones and leaves some out. The sample has over 60,000 clones; roughly three quarters are singletons. Source material: peripheral blood. Every receptor here comes from a human donor in a cohort sampled during active COVID-19.

The rearrangement links TRBV28 to TRBJ1-2; D might be TRBD1 (6 bases). V shed 8 bases and J shed 9 bases, with 25 bases lying between them. The CDR3 has 15 amino acids. Germline V gene data show CDR1 as MDHEN and CDR2 as SYDVKM. The CDR3 protein is CASERRDTRQPSYTF. As DNA, the CDR3 is TGTGCCAGCGAGCGTCGGGACACCCGGCAGCCCAGCTACACCTTC.

This clone is medium-sized within its sample. V is TRBV27 and J is TRBJ1-1, with D unclear. CDR3 length equals 19 residues. Between the trimmed V and J ends, which lost 4 bases and 5 bases, there was a span of 29 bases. Germline assignment: CDR1 MNHEY and CDR2 SMNVEV (reference sequence). The CDR3 region has the DNA TGTGCCAGCAGTTCCGCTCGACACACAGATGTGGGTCGTTTGACTGAAGCTTTCTTT. Translation gives CASSSARHTDVGRLTEAFF.

The V call is TRBV29-1, the J call TRBJ2-5, with TRBD1 identical over 8 bases. Unmatched junction bases numbered 8, after V lost 3 bases and J lost 2 bases. The CDR3 is 15 residues long. In germline, CDR1 is SQVTM, CDR2 ANQGSEA. The DNA of the CDR3 is TGCAGCGTTGATCGGGGGACAGGCCGTCAAGAGACCCAGTACTTC. Amino acid sequence: CSVDRGTGRQETQYF. Drawing the rest from reference TRBV29-1 and TRBJ2-5, the complete variable domain is SAVISQKPSRDICQRGTSLTIQCQVDSQVTMMFWYRQQPGQSLTLIATANQGSEATYESGFVIDKFPISRPNLTFSTLTVSNMSPEDSSIYLCSVDRGTGRQETQYFGPGTRLLVL.

The chain joins TRBV7-9 to TRBJ2-2, with D possibly TRBD2 on 6 matching bases. V was cut by 7 bases and J by 4 bases, with 16 bases left in between. The CDR3 sequence is 15 residues long. CDR1 is SEHNR and CDR2 is FQNEAQ in the germline V gene (reference sequence). CDR3 amino acids: CASNGLGGLTGELFF. The CDR3 DNA reads TGTGCCAGCAACGGACTCGGGGGACTCACCGGGGAGCTGTTTTTT.

The rearrangement joins TRBV3-1 (or the pseudogene TRBV3-2) to TRBJ2-7; TRBD2 agrees at 10 bases. The ends lost 2 bases at V and 0 bases at J; junction bases unmatched: 7. Germline V gene sequence: CDR1 LGHDT, CDR2 YNNKEL (reference sequence). This CDR3 is 17 amino acids long. CDR3: CASSQTGLATSSYEQYF. As DNA, the CDR3 is TGTGCCAGCAGCCAAACGGGACTAGCGACGAGCTCCTACGAGCAGTACTTC.

This rearrangement joins TRBV28 to TRBJ2-7; TRBD1 is a possible D gene (5 bases). This CDR3 is 13 amino acids long. V was shortened by 3 bases and J by 4 bases, with 10 bases between the two germline ends. Germline loops: CDR1 MDHEN, CDR2 SYDVKM. CDR3 DNA: TGTGCCAGCAGTTTGTGGGGCGCATACGAGCAGTACTTC. This gives the protein CASSLWGAYEQYF.

This chain links TRBV7-6 with TRBJ2-3, with a possible D match to TRBD2 (6 bases). Trimming took off 1 base at V and 0 bases at J, with 11 bases between the two ends. The CDR3 length is 16 residues. The V gene's germline CDR1 is SGHVS and CDR2 FNYEAQ. The CDR3 nucleotides are TGTGCCAGCAGCTTAGGTGGGAGGCCCAGCACAGATACGCAGTATTTT. Amino acids: CASSLGGRPSTDTQYF.

The rearrangement joins TRBV11-2 to TRBJ2-1; TRBD2 aligns across 7 bases. This CDR3 region has 17 residues. The V and J ends lost 5 bases and 3 bases, in that order; junction bases with no gene match: 13. Germline values: CDR1 SGHAT, CDR2 FQNNGV. This CDR3 reads CASSPGLVDYLYNEQFF. CDR3 bases: TGTGCCAGCAGCCCCGGACTAGTCGACTATCTCTACAATGAGCAGTTCTTC.

The chain joins TRBV11-2 to TRBJ2-7; TRBD2 aligns across 7 bases. The length of the CDR3 is 15 residues. CDR1 and CDR2 (germline): SGHAT, FQNNGV. Trimming removed 5 bases from V and 5 bases from J; junction bases left unmatched: 12. DNA for the CDR3: TGTGCCAGCAGCCCCTTGGCGGGAGTAGTTAACGAGCAGTACTTC. Residues: CASSPLAGVVNEQYF.

The genes are TRBV7-3 and TRBJ1-1; D unclear. The length of the CDR3 is 13 residues. Germline-derived CDR1 and CDR2 are SGHTA and FQGTGA. Trimming removed 3 bases from V and 1 base from J, with 6 bases in between. The CDR3 loop reads CASSLAENTEAFF. CDR3 sequence (DNA): TGTGCCAGCAGCTTGGCAGAGAACACTGAAGCTTTCTTT.

The gene calls are TRBV4-3 and TRBJ1-1, with TRBD1 matching over 7 bases. The V gene end was trimmed by 4 bases and the J gene end by 9 bases; junction bases not matched to a gene: 14. The CDR3 contains 15 residues. Germline-derived CDR1 and CDR2 are LGHNA and YSLEER. CDR3 in amino acids: CASSRLTGVAEQAFF. As DNA, the CDR3 is TGCGCCAGCAGCCGCTTAACAGGGGTCGCGGAACAAGCTTTCTTT.

The rearrangement links TRBV19 to TRBJ2-7, with no clear D. The CDR3 sequence is 13 residues long. Germline assignment: CDR1 LNHDA and CDR2 SQIVND (reference sequence). The V end lost 5 bases, the J end lost 1 base, and 9 bases lay between the germline ends. In DNA, the CDR3 is TGTGCCAGTAGTGCAACAGTTTCCTACGAGCAGTACTTC. This encodes CASSATVSYEQYF.

The gene calls are TRBV7-8 and TRBJ2-4; TRBD2 might be the D (6 bases). V dropped 2 bases and J dropped 8 bases, with 22 bases sitting between them. Germline CDR1 SGHVS, CDR2 FQNEAQ. This CDR3 comprises 17 residues. In DNA form, the CDR3 reads TGTGCCAGCAGCTTAAGGGACCTCCCAGGGACGGGGGACATTCAGTACTTC. It codes for CASSLRDLPGTGDIQYF.

The genes are TRBV11-3 and TRBJ1-4; no reliable D call. This CDR3 region has 16 residues. V lost 1 base to trimming and J lost 7 bases, with 16 bases between them. Germline V gives CDR1 SGHNT, CDR2 YENEEA. The CDR3 here is CASSLGDTDRGEKLFF. In DNA form, the CDR3 reads TGTGCCAGCAGCTTAGGAGACACGGATCGGGGTGAAAAACTGTTTTTT.